A single sample is the source of the 17 T cell receptor beta chains below, sequenced in a study of blood T cell repertoires in COVID-19. Data came from immunoSEQ multiplex PCR; TCRdb stores just in-frame clones and leaves some out. The data hold about 130,000 clones, with almost 70% observed a single time. The sample consisted of peripheral blood. These TCRs come from a woman in her 70s with acute or convalescent COVID-19.

The V and J genes are TRBV12-3 or TRBV12-4 and TRBJ2-1; 9 bases map to TRBD1. CDR3 length equals 12 residues. V gave up 4 bases and J gave up 9 bases; unmatched junction bases: 1. CDR3 DNA sequence: TGTGCCAGCAGTTGGACAGGGGCTGAGCAGTTCTTC. Protein sequence: CASSWTGAEQFF.

The V call is TRBV30, the J call TRBJ1-5; D unclear. The CDR3 loop spans 13 amino acids. Germline CDR1 reads GTSNPN; CDR2 reads SVGIG (reference sequence). The V end was cut by 2 bases, the J end by 5 bases, with 10 bases between. This chain's CDR3 is CAWSHRIDQPQHF. The CDR3 DNA reads as TGTGCCTGGAGTCACAGAATCGATCAGCCCCAGCATTTT. The full variable domain, completed using reference TRBV30 and TRBJ1-5, is SQTIHQWPATLVQPVGSPLSLECTVEGTSNPNLYWYRQAAGRGLQLLFYSVGIGQISSEVPQNLSASRPQDRQFILSSKKLLLSDSGFYLCAWSHRIDQPQHFGDGTRLSIL.

This sequence joins TRBV7-8 and TRBJ1-2; D gene ambiguous. The CDR3 is made up of 13 amino acids. The ends were cut back, 1 base at V and 4 bases at J, with 7 bases in the middle. Germline values: CDR1 SGHVS, CDR2 FQNEAQ. This CDR3 is CASSLVGSYGYTF. CDR3 sequence (DNA): TGTGCCAGCAGCTTAGTGGGCAGCTATGGCTACACCTTC.

J is TRBJ1-5 and V is TRBV28, with D hard to call. The CDR3 contains 15 residues. V dropped 7 bases and J dropped 0 bases, with 13 bases sitting between them. Germline loops: CDR1 MDHEN, CDR2 SYDVKM. CDR3 region: CASNFGRNSNQPQHF. The CDR3 DNA follows: TGTGCCAGCAACTTTGGGAGGAATAGCAATCAGCCCCAGCATTTT.

This clone has more than one count but fewer than ten. The CDR3 is CASSVTGTGYEKLFF. For the CDR3, the DNA is TGTGCCAGTAGTGTGACCGGGACAGGGTATGAAAAACTGTTTTTT. This chain connects TRBV19 to TRBJ1-4; 9 nucleotides line up with TRBD1. The V and J ends lost 5 bases and 6 bases, in that order; junction bases with no gene match: 7. CDR1 and CDR2 from the germline V gene are LNHDA and SQIVND (reference sequence). The CDR3 has 15 amino acids. The variable domain in full, with the rest retrieved from reference TRBV19 and TRBJ1-4, is DGGITQSPKYLFRKEGQNVTLSCEQNLNHDAMYWYRQDPGQGLRLIYYSQIVNDFQKGDIAEGYSVSREKKESFPLTVTSAQKNPTAFYLCASSVTGTGYEKLFFGSGTQLSVL.

Written as DNA, the CDR3 is TGTGCCAGCAGCCCTAGTGAGGGCCTATGGAACGAGCAGTACTTC. It yields the protein CASSPSEGLWNEQYF. The genes are TRBV7-6 and TRBJ2-7; possible D gene TRBD2, 5 bases. Germline CDR1 and CDR2: SGHVS and FNYEAQ. Trimming stripped 5 bases from V and 5 bases from J, with 19 bases between. The CDR3 has 15 residues. Drawing the rest from reference TRBV7-6 and TRBJ2-7, the complete variable domain is GAGVSQSPRYKVTKRGQDVALRCDPISGHVSLYWYRQALGQGPEFLTYFNYEAQQDKSGLPNDRFSAERPEGSISTLTIQRTEQRDSAMYRCASSPSEGLWNEQYFGPGTRLTVT.

In DNA, the CDR3 is TGTGCCAGCAGTTTACGGGCAGGGTATAATTCACCCCTCCACTTT. Its translation is CASSLRAGYNSPLHF. V and J are TRBV28 and TRBJ1-6, with D tentatively TRBD1 (5 bases). The V gene lost 2 bases and the J gene lost 4 bases, with 9 bases spanning the gap. This CDR3 is built from 15 residues. In germline, CDR1 is MDHEN, CDR2 SYDVKM.

The CDR3 protein is CSVVADNYGYTF. In DNA, the CDR3 is TGCAGCGTTGTAGCGGACAACTATGGCTACACCTTC. The chain couples TRBV29-1 to TRBJ1-2, with D unclear. This CDR3 has 12 amino acids. Germline V lookup: CDR1 SQVTM, CDR2 ANQGSEA. The V and J ends lost 4 bases and 2 bases respectively, with 8 bases between them.

This chain connects TRBV18 to TRBJ2-5, with D perhaps TRBD2 (5 bases). V gave up 2 bases and J gave up 5 bases, with 15 bases separating them. The CDR3 spans 15 residues. Germline V gives CDR1 KGHSH, CDR2 LQKENI. Written as DNA, the CDR3 is TGTGCCAGCTCACCAGAGTTAGAGCGCGGGGAGACCCAGTACTTC. This codes for CASSPELERGETQYF.

The DNA for the CDR3 is TGTGCCAGCAGCACCGGGACAGGGGGTCGAGCTTTCTTT. It is translated as CASSTGTGGRAFF. V usage is TRBV28 and J usage is TRBJ1-1; 11 nucleotides match TRBD1. The CDR3 length is 13 residues. Per the germline V gene, CDR1 is MDHEN and CDR2 is SYDVKM. Unmatched junction bases numbered 7, after V lost 6 bases and J lost 10 bases.

V and J are TRBV21-1 and TRBJ2-5; TRBD2, the table's D call, lacks a check against the DNA. TRBV21-1 is recorded as a pseudogene. This CDR3 is built from 12 residues. In DNA form, the CDR3 reads TGTGCCAGGCGCGGAGTGGAAGAGACCCAGTACTTC. Translating gives CARRGVEETQYF.

V and J are TRBV9 and TRBJ2-5; 10 bases line up with TRBD2. The germline V gene encodes CDR1 SGDLS and CDR2 YYNGEE. The J segment lost 1 base and the V segment lost 3 bases, leaving 3 bases of the junction unmatched. The CDR3 extends over 15 amino acids. CDR3 sequence: CASSGSGRFQETQYF. The CDR3 coding sequence is TGTGCCAGCAGCGGTAGCGGGAGGTTCCAAGAGACCCAGTACTTC.

This clone was found once. This chain links TRBV10-1 with TRBJ2-1; 8 nucleotides agree with TRBD2. J lost 5 bases, V lost 6 bases, and 9 bases had no gene match. This CDR3 contains 15 residues. Germline-derived CDR1 and CDR2 are WNHNN and SYGVQD (reference sequence). CDR3 nucleotide sequence: TGCGCCAGCAGCCGCGGGACTAGTAACAACAATGAGCAGTTCTTC. Protein sequence: CASSRGTSNNNEQFF.

A few counts support this clone. The chain recombines TRBV5-1 with TRBJ1-5, with TRBD1 matching over 10 bases. Trimming removed 4 bases from V and 6 bases from J; junction bases left unmatched: 7. Germline V lookup: CDR1 SGHRS, CDR2 YFSETQ. The CDR3 totals 15 residues. The CDR3 spells CASSAGTGASQPQHF. CDR3 nucleotides: TGCGCCAGCAGCGCCGGGACAGGGGCGAGTCAGCCCCAGCATTTT.

This clone was detected only a few times. The V gene is TRBV1, the J gene TRBJ2-7; no DNA check was done on the table's D call, TRBD1. TRBV1 is a pseudogene locus. The CDR3 has 13 amino acids. The CDR3 reads CTSSRQGHHEQYF. CDR3 in DNA: TGCACCAGCAGCCGACAGGGCCACCACGAGCAGTACTTC.

This clone was counted at least ten times. This chain joins TRBV4-1 and TRBJ2-5; D unresolved. The CDR3 spans 15 residues. The V gene lost 0 bases and the J gene lost 1 base, with 9 bases spanning the gap. Germline assignment: CDR1 MGHRA and CDR2 YSYEKL. The CDR3 spells CASSQDRTFQETQYF. The CDR3 nucleotides are TGCGCCAGCAGCCAAGATCGTACATTCCAAGAGACCCAGTACTTC.

This chain joins TRBV4-1 and TRBJ2-7; TRBD2 agrees at 9 bases. The V gene end was trimmed by 1 base and the J gene end by 2 bases; junction bases not matched to a gene: 21. There are 21 residues in the CDR3. Per germline, CDR1 MGHRA and CDR2 YSYEKL. The CDR3 loop is CASSQVGLAGHIPFPPYEQYF. CDR3 DNA sequence: TGCGCCAGCAGCCAAGTCGGCCTAGCGGGGCACATTCCATTCCCACCCTACGAGCAGTACTTC.